The rows below give T cell receptor beta chains drawn from one sample of a study of OX40 agonist ivuxolimab in advanced cancers. Some clones are missing from TCRdb's copy, which holds only in-frame ones; the method was immunoSEQ multiplex PCR. The sample holds roughly 62,000 clones, 85% seen once. Sequencing used CD4+ or CD8+ T cells sorted from blood, obtained in a trial of the OX40 agonist ivuxolimab. The receptors derive from an adult with an advanced solid tumor such as melanoma, head and neck, liver or kidney cancer. The CDR3 runs from the conserved cysteine through the conserved F or W. D genes are given only for firm matches. Clone size is shown for a subset of rows, as once, few, many or a class of expanded clone.

>TRBV28|-|-|TRBJ1-1
CASSSQQYNTEAFF
TGTGCCAGCAGTTCGCAACAGTACAACACTGAAGCTTTCTTT
>TRBV28|-|-|TRBJ1-2
CASSYARGYGYTF
TGTGCCAGCAGTTATGCGAGGGGCTATGGCTACACCTTC
>TRBV11-2|-|-|TRBJ1-1
CASSSRANTEAFF
TGTGCCAGCAGCTCACGGGCGAACACTGAAGCTTTCTTT
>TRBV7-2|TRBD1|once|TRBJ2-7
CASSPRDRAYEQYF
TGTGCCAGCAGCCCTCGGGACAGAGCCTACGAGCAGTACTTC
>TRBV19|-|once|TRBJ1-6
CASNRDGHNSPLHF
TGTGCCAGTAACCGGGACGGCCATAATTCACCCCTCCACTTT
>TRBV18|TRBD2|-|TRBJ2-1
CASSPRTSGQNEQFF
TGTGCCAGCTCACCAAGAACTAGCGGGCAGAATGAGCAGTTCTTC
>TRBV5-1|-|-|TRBJ2-5
CASSTTSQETQYF
TGCGCCAGCAGCACCACATCCCAAGAGACCCAGTACTTC
>TRBV18|-|-|TRBJ2-2
CASSPGRTTGELFF
TGTGCCAGCTCACCGGGAAGGACCACCGGGGAGCTGTTTTTT
>TRBV7-9|TRBD1|-|TRBJ2-1
CASSSTGEAPYNEQFF
TGTGCCAGCAGCTCAACAGGGGAAGCGCCCTACAATGAGCAGTTCTTC
>TRBV9|-|-|TRBJ2-2
CASSGPLGGGWAGELFF
TGTGCCAGCAGCGGACCGCTAGGGGGAGGATGGGCGGGGGAGCTGTTTTTT
>TRBV30|-|-|TRBJ2-7
CAWSDLFEQYF
TGTGCCTGGAGTGACCTTTTCGAGCAGTACTTC
>TRBV6-1|-|-|TRBJ2-3
CASTDESTDTQYF
TGTGCCAGTACAGATGAAAGCACAGATACGCAGTATTTT
>TRBV9|-|once|TRBJ1-3
CASSPQARHGNTIYF
TGTGCCAGCAGCCCCCAGGCCAGACATGGAAACACCATATATTTT
>TRBV28|-|few|TRBJ1-5
CASSLLGQPQHF
TGTGCCAGCAGTTTACTTGGGCAGCCCCAGCATTTT
>TRBV7-9|-|-|TRBJ2-6
CASSPGLF
TGTGCCAGCAGCCCGGGCCTCTTC
>TRBV2|TRBD1|-|TRBJ1-4
CASNRDRLEKLFF
TGTGCCAGCAATCGGGACAGGTTAGAAAAACTGTTTTTT
>TRBV29-1|-|-|TRBJ2-1
CSVAQIGTWNEQFF
TGCAGCGTGGCCCAGATCGGGACGTGGAATGAGCAGTTCTTC
>TRBV9|TRBD1|-|TRBJ2-1
CASSAPGTVTNEQFF
TGTGCCAGCAGCGCCCCCGGGACAGTCACCAATGAGCAGTTCTTC
>TRBV6-5|TRBD2|once|TRBJ2-3
CASSRTSGSNTQYF
TGTGCCAGCAGCAGGACTAGCGGGAGCAATACGCAGTATTTT
>TRBV19|-|-|TRBJ2-3
CATTFASTDTQYF
TGTGCCACGACGTTTGCTAGCACAGATACGCAGTATTTT
>TRBV5-6|-|-|TRBJ1-4
CASSLDADRPEKLFF
TGTGCCAGCAGCTTGGACGCAGACAGGCCAGAAAAACTGTTTTTT
>TRBV2|-|-|TRBJ2-6
CASSERTETWVGANVLTF
TGTGCCAGCAGTGAGCGAACAGAGACCTGGGTGGGGGCCAACGTCCTGACTTTC
>TRBV28|-|-|TRBJ2-5
CASGVGRGEQYF
TGTGCCAGCGGGGTGGGGAGAGGGGAGCAGTACTTC
>TRBV6-1|-|-|TRBJ2-5
CASRLSSAPPRTQYF
TGTGCCAGCAGACTTTCTAGCGCTCCCCCCCGGACCCAGTACTTC
>TRBV7-9|TRBD1|-|TRBJ1-1
CASSSRTGEGTDTEAFF
TGTGCCAGCAGCTCCCGGACAGGGGAAGGAACGGACACTGAAGCTTTCTTT
>TRBV7-8|TRBD2|once|TRBJ2-3
CASSSPLAGIGDTQYF
TGTGCCAGCAGCTCCCCTCTAGCGGGAATAGGAGATACGCAGTATTTT
>TRBV7-9|TRBD2|-|TRBJ2-1
CASSLEGSGTGNEQFF
TGTGCCAGCAGCTTAGAGGGTAGCGGGACTGGGAATGAGCAGTTCTTC
>TRBV10-3|TRBD2|-|TRBJ2-7
CANGTSGSHEQYF
TGTGCCAACGGGACTAGCGGGAGCCACGAGCAGTACTTC
>TRBV7-4|-|-|TRBJ2-7
CASSLVLGGKRTYEQYF
TGTGCCAGCAGCTTAGTACTGGGCGGAAAACGTACCTACGAGCAGTACTTC
>TRBV30|-|-|TRBJ1-3
CAWRRLISGNTIYF
TGTGCCTGGAGACGCCTTATCTCTGGAAACACCATATATTTT
>TRBV19|TRBD2|-|TRBJ2-5
CASNSSGREETQYF
TGTGCCAGTAATTCAAGCGGGAGGGAGGAGACCCAGTACTTC
>TRBV11-2|TRBD2|-|TRBJ2-1
CASSLREYSYNEQFF
TGTGCCAGCAGCCTGCGGGAGTACTCCTACAATGAGCAGTTCTTC
>TRBV7-2|-|-|TRBJ2-1
CASSLSTRLEGRNEQFF
TGTGCCAGCAGCTTATCCACTAGGCTCGAGGGTAGGAATGAGCAGTTCTTC
>TRBV5-1|TRBD2|-|TRBJ2-7
CASRGTSGDYEQYF
TGCGCCAGCAGAGGGACTAGCGGGGATTACGAGCAGTACTTC
>TRBV27|-|once|TRBJ2-7
CASSLSGLQPPVYEQYF
TGTGCCAGCAGTTTATCGGGACTCCAACCTCCTGTCTACGAGCAGTACTTC
>TRBV19|-|few|TRBJ2-1
CASSIDGASAYNEQFF
TGTGCCAGTAGTATAGACGGGGCTTCTGCCTACAATGAGCAGTTCTTC
>TRBV28|-|-|TRBJ1-1
CASRAWDINF
TGTGCCAGCAGGGCCTGGGACATTAACTTT
>TRBV5-5|-|-|TRBJ1-1
CASSLGGLEAFF
TGTGCCAGCAGCTTGGGAGGACTTGAAGCTTTCTTT